This section outlines one TCR beta chain sequence together with its context. The data were taken from a study of cytomegalovirus exposure and HLA in healthy donors. Study-level information: Unique TCRs from HLA-typed donors, 75 million to 100 million of them, were held in an early data release.

PCR employed 60 Vbeta and 13 Jbeta primers. Only in-frame clones appear in the TCRdb table, and some are missing; sequencing was by immunoSEQ multiplex PCR. This table has under 200,000 clones, approximately 80% appearing once. The junction had 10 bases not matched to a gene; V was cut back by 4 bases and J by 5 bases. The CDR3 extends over 17 amino acids. Germline V gene lookup returns CDR1 KGHSH and CDR2 LQKENI. The sample consisted of PBMCs. The chain carries TRBV18 and TRBJ2-3; TRBD1 matches 12 bases. This TCR came from a woman aged 40 to 50 in good health and CMV-seropositive. DNA for the CDR3: TGTGCCAGCTCACGACTCACGGGACAGGGGGCAGGAGATACGCAGTATTTT. Translating gives CASSRLTGQGAGDTQYF.